This T cell receptor (beta chain) is from a study of shared clonotypes between healthy human individuals. Study outcomes and limitations: The expectation was that sequencing depth would affect clonotype sharing among donors.

CDR1 and CDR2 from the germline V gene are MNHEY and SMNVEV (reference sequence). The CDR3 sequence is 13 residues long. The junction had 3 bases not matched to a gene; V was cut back by 5 bases and J by 3 bases. Profiling relied on immunoSEQ multiplex PCR, and the TCRdb table lists in-frame clones only, not all of them. Of 550,000 to 750,000 clones listed, around 95% are singletons. In the case of this clone: Its antigen is undetermined.

In the naive CD8 group, cells lacked CD45RO and were positively selected for CCR7, so terminally differentiated effector memory CD45RA+ cells were left out. The chain has TRBV27 and TRBJ2-7, with 8 nucleotides matching TRBD1. This TCR was sampled from a woman aged 25 to 39 in good health. The sequencing sample was made of naive CD8+ T cells sorted from blood. CDR3 nucleotide sequence: TGTGCCAGCAGTCTACAGGGGGGCTACGAGCAGTACTTC. Residues: CASSLQGGYEQYF.